The 32 T cell receptor beta chains below were found in one sample sequenced in a study of blood T cell repertoires in COVID-19. The method was immunoSEQ multiplex PCR; TCRdb's version includes in-frame clones alone and lacks a portion of them. The sample holds around 260,000 clones, about 91% seen once. The source material was peripheral blood. The receptors originated from a person aged 18-35 years with COVID-19, enrolled during active disease.

The CDR3 loop is CASSLTQKKLFF. The CDR3 DNA follows: TGTGCCAGCAGCTTAACCCAGAAAAAACTGTTTTTT. The gene calls are TRBV7-9 and TRBJ1-4; no reliable D call. This CDR3 is built from 12 residues. V lost 2 bases and J 9 bases, leaving 7 bases between the germline ends. Germline CDR1 and CDR2: SEHNR and FQNEAQ (reference sequence).

Only one count was recorded for this clone. The V gene is TRBV2, the J gene TRBJ2-7; TRBD2 agrees at 10 bases. V shed 3 bases and J 5 bases; nucleotides not matched to a gene: 7. Germline V gene lookup returns CDR1 SNHLY and CDR2 FYNNEI. CDR3 length: 15 amino acids. CDR3 nucleotide sequence: TGTGCCAGCAGTGATCCCAGCGGGAGGGACCACGAGCAGTACTTC. Translating gives CASSDPSGRDHEQYF. Using reference TRBV2 and TRBJ2-7 for the parts outside the CDR3, the full variable domain is EPEVTQTPSHQVTQMGQEVILRCVPISNHLYFYWYRQILGQKVEFLVSFYNNEISEKSEIFDDQFSVERPDGSNFTLKIRSTKLEDSAMYFCASSDPSGRDHEQYFGPGTRLTVT.

V and J are TRBV28 and TRBJ2-7; 8 bases fit TRBD1. Trimming took 5 bases from V and 1 from J; bases not matched to a gene: 10. Germline CDR1 and CDR2: MDHEN and SYDVKM. The CDR3 is 16 residues long. The DNA of the CDR3 is TGTGCCAGCAGTAATACCGGGACAGGACCTTCCTACGAGCAGTACTTC. The encoded protein is CASSNTGTGPSYEQYF.

The gene calls are TRBV7-9 and TRBJ2-7; D possibly corresponds to TRBD1 (8 bases). V shed 5 bases and J shed 1 base, with 21 bases lying between them. The CDR3 is 17 residues long. The germline V gene encodes CDR1 SEHNR and CDR2 FQNEAQ (reference sequence). The CDR3 protein is CASSPFPPQGGSYEQYF. The DNA for the CDR3 is TGTGCCAGCAGCCCATTCCCCCCACAGGGGGGGTCCTACGAGCAGTACTTC.

This chain connects TRBV28 to TRBJ2-1; no clear D. This CDR3 is built from 16 residues. In germline, CDR1 is MDHEN, CDR2 SYDVKM. V dropped 7 bases and J dropped 5 bases, with 21 bases sitting between them. The CDR3 spells CASTLSRGLAHNEQFF. The CDR3 region has the DNA TGTGCCAGCACCCTGTCCCGAGGTCTCGCCCACAATGAGCAGTTCTTC.

V and J are TRBV5-8 and TRBJ2-2; possible D gene TRBD2, 5 bases. The germline V and J ends were trimmed by 0 bases and 7 bases, with 16 bases remaining between them. Germline-derived CDR1 and CDR2 are SGHTS and YDEGEE. The CDR3 has 16 amino acids. This CDR3 is CASSLASLSGNGELFF. As DNA, the CDR3 is TGTGCCAGCAGCTTGGCGAGTCTTTCGGGAAACGGGGAGCTGTTTTTT.

This clone has only one observation. This chain uses TRBV5-6 with TRBJ2-2; 8 bases are a match to TRBD1. Trimming cost V 2 bases and J 5 bases; bases outside gene matches: 5. This CDR3 has 15 residues. Germline V gene data show CDR1 as SGHDT and CDR2 as YYEEEE. Here the CDR3 reads CASSFGTGSTGELFF. In DNA form, the CDR3 reads TGTGCCAGCAGCTTCGGGACAGGCTCTACCGGGGAGCTGTTTTTT.

The J gene is TRBJ2-5, the V gene TRBV10-3; TRBD1 agrees at 7 bases. V was clipped by 2 bases and J by 5 bases; unmatched bases: 11. Germline V CDR1 and CDR2: ENHRY, SYGVKD. The CDR3 is 16 residues long. The DNA for the CDR3 is TGTGCCATCAGTGAGGCACAGACAGGGTGGGGGGAGACCCAGTACTTC. Encoded protein: CAISEAQTGWGETQYF.

V and J are TRBV25-1 and TRBJ1-5, with 7 bases aligning to TRBD1. The junction had 9 bases not matched to a gene; V was cut back by 3 bases and J by 4 bases. There are 16 residues in the CDR3. The germline V gene encodes CDR1 MGHDK and CDR2 SYGVNS. CDR3 in amino acids: CASSESFWDSNQPQHF. CDR3 nucleotide sequence: TGTGCCAGCAGTGAGAGCTTTTGGGACAGTAATCAGCCCCAGCATTTT.

The V call is TRBV2, the J call TRBJ2-7; 7 bases line up with TRBD2. V lost 6 bases and J lost 0; bases outside the gene matches: 11. The CDR3 consists of 16 residues. The V gene's germline CDR1 is SNHLY and CDR2 FYNNEI. Here the CDR3 reads CASRSSGAGFSYEQYF. The CDR3 nucleotides read TGTGCCAGCAGGTCATCCGGAGCGGGGTTCTCCTACGAGCAGTACTTC.

The CDR3 reads CASSPAMAGQYF. In DNA form, the CDR3 reads TGTGCCAGCAGTCCAGCAATGGCGGGGCAGTACTTC. The V gene is TRBV28, the J gene TRBJ2-7; tentatively, D is TRBD2 (5 bases). V lost 5 bases and J lost 9, with 14 bases in between. The CDR3 spans 12 residues. CDR1 and CDR2 (germline): MDHEN, SYDVKM.

The V call is TRBV5-1, the J call TRBJ2-5, with a tentative D call TRBD1 (5 bases). This CDR3 has 19 amino acids. V lost 4 bases and J 5 bases, leaving 30 bases between the germline ends. Germline V lookup: CDR1 SGHRS, CDR2 YFSETQ. CDR3 loop: CASSGEDSTRALVEETQYF. In DNA, the CDR3 is TGCGCCAGCAGCGGGGAAGACAGCACTCGGGCCTTAGTCGAGGAGACCCAGTACTTC. Supplemented by reference TRBV5-1 and TRBJ2-5, the full variable domain reads KAGVTQTPRYLIKTRGQQVTLSCSPISGHRSVSWYQQTPGQGLQFLFEYFSETQRNKGNFPGRFSGRQFSNSRSEMNVSTLELGDSALYLCASSGEDSTRALVEETQYFGPGTRLLVL.

In the case of this clone: Other DNA sequences in the sample encode the same CDR3. The chain joins TRBV12-3 or TRBV12-4 to TRBJ2-3; D is uncertain. The V end was cut by 8 bases, the J end by 5 bases, with 8 bases between. The length of the CDR3 is 11 residues. CDR3 DNA sequence: TGTGCCAGCTCATTCGGAGATACGCAGTATTTT. Translating gives CASSFGDTQYF.

This clone was picked up one time. The chain has TRBV5-4 and TRBJ2-7; D not resolved. Germline-derived CDR1 and CDR2 are SGHNT and YYREEE (reference sequence). Deletions cut 1 base from V and 6 bases from J, with 8 bases between. The CDR3 runs to 12 residues. CDR3 bases: TGTGCCAGCAGCTTGTTAGCAACCGAGCAGTACTTC. Translated: CASSLLATEQYF.

CDR3 nucleotides: TGTGCCTGGAGTATGTTGGGCCATTCCAACACTGAAGCTTTCTTT. Translation: CAWSMLGHSNTEAFF. The chain is built from TRBV30 and TRBJ1-1; D is ambiguous. V was trimmed by 2 bases and J by 2 bases, leaving 15 bases between them. The germline V gene has CDR1 GTSNPN and CDR2 SVGIG (reference sequence). The CDR3 runs to 15 residues.

The chain couples TRBV2 to TRBJ1-5; D gene uncertain. V was trimmed by 4 bases and J by 0 bases, leaving 16 bases between them. Germline V gene sequence: CDR1 SNHLY, CDR2 FYNNEI. The CDR3 is 17 residues long. As DNA, the CDR3 is TGTGCCAGCAGTGCCCTGGAGGGTTACTATAGCAATCAGCCCCAGCATTTT. This encodes CASSALEGYYSNQPQHF. Based on the CDR3 plus reference TRBV2 and TRBJ1-5, the full variable domain is EPEVTQTPSHQVTQMGQEVILRCVPISNHLYFYWYRQILGQKVEFLVSFYNNEISEKSEIFDDQFSVERPDGSNFTLKIRSTKLEDSAMYFCASSALEGYYSNQPQHFGDGTRLSIL.

The chain links TRBV5-1 to TRBJ1-2; possible D gene TRBD1, 5 bases. This CDR3 is 15 amino acids long. V was clipped by 1 base and J by 8 bases, with 18 bases between them. Germline assignment: CDR1 SGHRS and CDR2 YFSETQ. For the CDR3, the DNA is TGCGCCAGCAGCTTGAAGCAGGGTGCAGCTAAAGGCTACACCTTC. Translating it yields CASSLKQGAAKGYTF. Using reference TRBV5-1 and TRBJ1-2 for the parts outside the CDR3, the full variable domain is KAGVTQTPRYLIKTRGQQVTLSCSPISGHRSVSWYQQTPGQGLQFLFEYFSETQRNKGNFPGRFSGRQFSNSRSEMNVSTLELGDSALYLCASSLKQGAAKGYTFGSGTRLTVV.

This rearrangement joins TRBV2 to TRBJ1-2, with 10 nucleotides matching TRBD1. This CDR3 is built from 14 residues. Germline CDR1 and CDR2: SNHLY and FYNNEI. V dropped 10 bases and J dropped 0; count of bases not matched to a gene: 5. The CDR3: CATLGTGANYGYTF. The CDR3, as DNA: TGTGCCACCCTCGGGACAGGGGCTAACTATGGCTACACCTTC.

The chain has TRBV5-5 and TRBJ1-4; TRBD1 agrees at 9 bases. Germline-derived CDR1 and CDR2 are SGHKS and YYEKEE (reference sequence). This CDR3 comprises 16 residues. V lost 4 bases to trimming and J lost 1 base; unmatched junction nucleotides: 5. The chain's CDR3 is CASSMDRGVTNEKLFF. CDR3 in DNA: TGTGCCAGCAGCATGGACAGGGGAGTAACTAATGAAAAACTGTTTTTT.

This chain joins TRBV29-1 and TRBJ1-3, with a possible D match to TRBD1 (6 bases). V lost 5 bases, J lost 0 bases, and 14 bases lay in between. Per the germline V gene, CDR1 is SQVTM and CDR2 is ANQGSEA. The CDR3 consists of 15 residues. CDR3 sequence: CSVQGTPISGNTIYF. As DNA, the CDR3 is TGCAGCGTTCAAGGGACACCTATCTCTGGAAACACCATATATTTT. Full variable domain (missing parts from reference TRBV29-1 and TRBJ1-3): SAVISQKPSRDICQRGTSLTIQCQVDSQVTMMFWYRQQPGQSLTLIATANQGSEATYESGFVIDKFPISRPNLTFSTLTVSNMSPEDSSIYLCSVQGTPISGNTIYFGEGSWLTVV.

This chain's CDR3 is CASSVANEKLFF. The CDR3 region has the DNA TGTGCCAGCAGTGTGGCCAATGAAAAACTGTTTTTT. This chain links TRBV2 with TRBJ1-4; no clear D gene. The CDR3 spans 12 residues. Germline V gives CDR1 SNHLY, CDR2 FYNNEI. V gave up 4 bases and J gave up 5 bases, with 5 bases separating them.

In nucleotides, the CDR3 is TGTGCCAGCAGGCTAGTGAACACTGAAGCTTTCTTT. Protein product: CASRLVNTEAFF. The chain couples TRBV6-5 to TRBJ1-1; D unclear. The CDR3 length is 12 residues. V shed 6 bases and J shed 0 bases, with 5 bases lying between them. Germline values: CDR1 MNHEY, CDR2 SVGAGI.

The J gene is TRBJ2-2, the V gene TRBV7-9, with D hard to call. V lost 7 bases and J 9 bases, leaving 15 bases between the germline ends. The CDR3 consists of 13 residues. Germline assignment: CDR1 SEHNR and CDR2 FQNEAQ (reference sequence). CDR3 protein: CASIQRSNWELFF. In DNA form, the CDR3 reads TGTGCCAGCATCCAGAGGTCCAACTGGGAGCTGTTTTTT. The full variable domain, its missing parts supplied by reference TRBV7-9 and TRBJ2-2, is DTGVSQNPRHKITKRGQNVTFRCDPISEHNRLYWYRQTLGQGPEFLTYFQNEAQLEKSRLLSDRFSAERPKGSFSTLEIQRTEQGDSAMYLCASIQRSNWELFFGEGSRLTVL.

This rearrangement joins TRBV9 to TRBJ1-1; perhaps TRBD1 as D (6 bases). Germline loops: CDR1 SGDLS, CDR2 YYNGEE. This CDR3 contains 13 residues. V lost 5 bases to trimming and J lost 1 base, with 9 bases between them. CDR3 bases: TGTGCCAGCAGTCCGACAGGGAACACTGAAGCTTTCTTT. As protein: CASSPTGNTEAFF. Together with reference TRBV9 and TRBJ1-1, the CDR3 gives the full variable domain: DSGVTQTPKHLITATGQRVTLRCSPRSGDLSVYWYQQSLDQGLQFLIQYYNGEERAKGNILERFSAQQFPDLHSELNLSSLELGDSALYFCASSPTGNTEAFFGQGTRLTVV.

The chain is built from TRBV24-1 and TRBJ2-2; the match to TRBD1 covers 7 bases. CDR1 is KGHDR, CDR2 SFDVKD, per germline. Trimming took 5 bases from V and 2 from J; bases not matched to a gene: 7. The CDR3 has 16 amino acids. CDR3 in DNA: TGTGCCACCAGTGGCGGCAGGGACAGAAACACCGGGGAGCTGTTTTTT. Encoded protein: CATSGGRDRNTGELFF.

The chain is built from TRBV27 and TRBJ1-6; D gene uncertain. Trimming cost V 2 bases and J 9 bases, with 14 bases left between them. The CDR3 has 15 amino acids. Per the germline V gene, CDR1 is MNHEY and CDR2 is SMNVEV (reference sequence). As DNA, the CDR3 is TGTGCCAGCAGTTTAATTGGCGGTCAAGGTTCACCCCTCCACTTT. Encoded protein: CASSLIGGQGSPLHF.

This clone was seen only a few times. This chain joins TRBV18 and TRBJ2-1, with TRBD2 as a possible D gene (6 bases). The CDR3 extends over 14 amino acids. From germline, CDR1 is KGHSH and CDR2 LQKENI. Trimming took off 2 bases at V and 6 bases at J, with 11 bases between the two ends. CDR3 protein: CASSPGGGLNEQFF. CDR3 bases: TGTGCCAGCTCACCAGGCGGAGGGCTCAATGAGCAGTTCTTC.

On this clone itself: This sample also contains other DNA sequences that code for the same CDR3. The CDR3 DNA follows: TGTGCCAGCAGTCCCGGAGAGACCCAGTACTTC. The encoded protein is CASSPGETQYF. The chain is built from TRBV12-3 or TRBV12-4 and TRBJ2-5; D is uncertain. Trimming shortened V by 5 bases and J by 4 bases, and 5 bases separated the two germline ends. The CDR3 contains 11 residues.

The V gene is TRBV4-3, the J gene TRBJ2-7, with 10 bases that match TRBD2. Looked up from germline, CDR1 is LGHNA and CDR2 is YSLEER. This CDR3 has 15 residues. V dropped 4 bases and J dropped 3; count of bases not matched to a gene: 6. The CDR3 coding sequence is TGCGCCAGCAGCCCTACTAGCGGGGCGGACTACGAGCAGTACTTC. Its translation: CASSPTSGADYEQYF.

The chain couples TRBV19 to TRBJ1-4, with 9 bases fitting TRBD1. Unmatched junction bases numbered 3, after V lost 4 bases and J lost 3 bases. The CDR3 has 15 residues. Germline V lookup: CDR1 LNHDA, CDR2 SQIVND (reference sequence). The CDR3 spells CASSTRQGANEKLFF. In DNA form, the CDR3 reads TGTGCCAGTAGTACGAGACAGGGGGCTAATGAAAAACTGTTTTTT.

The genes are TRBV10-3 and TRBJ1-5; D is ambiguous. Germline loops: CDR1 ENHRY, CDR2 SYGVKD. V lost 2 bases to trimming and J lost 0 bases, with 11 bases between them. This CDR3 is 16 amino acids long. This chain's CDR3 is CAISELEVTSNQPQHF. In DNA form, the CDR3 reads TGTGCCATCAGTGAGCTTGAGGTGACTAGCAATCAGCCCCAGCATTTT.

The chain employs TRBV15 and TRBJ1-2; D is unclear. Germline assignment: CDR1 LNHNV and CDR2 YYDKDF (reference sequence). The CDR3 contains 15 residues. Trimming pared 0 bases from V and 4 bases from J, leaving 12 bases between. Here the CDR3 reads CATSRDRTPSYGYTF. The CDR3 nucleotides are TGTGCCACCAGCAGAGATCGAACTCCCTCCTATGGCTACACCTTC.